One and the same sample provided the 6 T cell receptor beta chains below, sequenced in a study of identical twins. Via MiXCR, TCRdb re-called the 5' RACE reads, giving one row per CDR3 protein. Among approximately 500,000 distinct CDR3 sequences, nearly 15% were seen once, and the ten largest hold around 0.4%. This sample also appeared in a second study, on yellow fever vaccine responses in identical twins.

Sequencing used CD4+ T cells sorted from blood. The receptors stem from a woman aged 18-29 years in good health.

The V and J genes are TRBV4-1 and TRBJ2-3; the D gene could be TRBD1 or TRBD2 (6 bases each). This CDR3 spans 14 amino acids. Germline CDR1 and CDR2: MGHRA and YSYEKL. Trimming took off 11 bases at V and 5 bases at J, with 20 bases between the two ends. The chain's CDR3 is CAARPTEGVDTQYF. The DNA for the CDR3 is TGCGCCGCTCGACCAACGGAGGGGGTAGATACGCAGTATTTT.

The rearrangement joins TRBV29-1 to TRBJ2-3; D not resolved. CDR3 length: 12 residues. The V gene's germline CDR1 is SQVTM and CDR2 ANQGSEA. V was cut by 4 bases and J by 5 bases, with 10 bases left in between. CDR3 coding DNA: TGCAGCGTTGTAACTAAGATAGATACGCAGTATTTT. This encodes CSVVTKIDTQYF.

As DNA, the CDR3 is TGTGCCAGCAGCCGGACTAGCGGGGGCACCTACGAGCAGTACGTC. This sequence encodes CASSRTSGGTYEQYV. The J gene is TRBJ2-7, the V gene TRBV28, with TRBD2 matching over 13 bases. This CDR3 comprises 15 residues. J lost 2 bases, V lost 6 bases, and 4 bases had no gene match. The germline gives CDR1 MDHEN, CDR2 SYDVKM.

A few counts support this clonotype. This chain uses TRBV10-1 with TRBJ2-2, with D unclear. The germline V gene encodes CDR1 WNHNN and CDR2 SYGVQD (reference sequence). The V end lost 2 bases, the J end lost 7 bases, and 2 bases lay between the germline ends. This CDR3 spans 11 amino acids. CDR3 sequence: CASSEDGELFF. The CDR3 DNA is TGCGCCAGCAGTGAGGACGGGGAGCTGTTTTTT.

This clonotype was seen only once. The junction departs from the called germline gene at one end, perhaps through a read error. The chain has TRBV20-1 and TRBJ2-5; possible D gene TRBD2, 5 bases. CDR3 length equals 14 residues. CDR1 is DFQATT and CDR2 is SNEGSKA in the germline V gene (reference sequence). CDR3 sequence reads: CSARDSSVGETQYF. CDR3 DNA: TGCAGTGCAAGAGATAGTAGCGTGGGAGAGACCCAGTACTTC.

The chain recombines TRBV9 with TRBJ2-1; D not resolved. Trimming cost V 0 bases and J 6 bases, with 10 bases left between them. CDR3 size: 14 residues. Germline CDR1 SGDLS, CDR2 YYNGEE. CDR3 residues: CASSVDPSPNEQFF. Written as DNA, the CDR3 is TGTGCCAGCAGCGTAGATCCCTCCCCCAATGAGCAGTTCTTC. The whole variable domain, filled in from reference TRBV9 and TRBJ2-1, reads DSGVTQTPKHLITATGQRVTLRCSPRSGDLSVYWYQQSLDQGLQFLIQYYNGEERAKGNILERFSAQQFPDLHSELNLSSLELGDSALYFCASSVDPSPNEQFFGPGTRLTVL.